Shown below are 6 T cell receptor beta chains from a single sample sequenced in a study of blood T cell repertoires in COVID-19. Clones were read by immunoSEQ multiplex PCR, and TCRdb kept only the in-frame ones, dropping some. The sample has roughly 200,000 clones, around 83% seen once. The specimen sequenced was PBMCs or T cells enriched from blood (not recorded which). These receptors were taken from a woman between 40 and 50 years old in a cohort exposed to, infected with or recovered from COVID-19 (not recorded which).

The chain has TRBV19 and TRBJ1-6; 10 nucleotides align to TRBD1. Germline V gene data show CDR1 as LNHDA and CDR2 as SQIVND (reference sequence). The CDR3 is 15 amino acids. The trim removed 5 bases at V and 8 bases at J, leaving 6 bases unmatched. CDR3 in DNA: TGTGCCAGTAGTCCCGGGACAGGGGTCCATTCACCCCTCCACTTT. This encodes CASSPGTGVHSPLHF.

The rearrangement uses TRBV4-1 and TRBJ2-7; TRBD2 matches at 8 bases. The germline gives CDR1 MGHRA, CDR2 YSYEKL. This CDR3 is built from 13 residues. V gave up 4 bases and J gave up 6 bases; unmatched junction bases: 5. The CDR3: CASSPIAGREQYF. CDR3 bases: TGCGCCAGCAGCCCTATAGCGGGACGCGAGCAGTACTTC.

For the CDR3, the DNA is TGTGCCAGCAGCGTAGGTCTGGGCACCTACAATGAGCAGTTCTTC. As protein: CASSVGLGTYNEQFF. This chain connects TRBV9 to TRBJ2-1; no clear D. Trimming took off 0 bases at V and 2 bases at J, with 9 bases between the two ends. The CDR3 contains 15 residues. CDR1 is SGDLS, CDR2 YYNGEE, per germline. The full variable domain, with the rest looked up from reference TRBV9 and TRBJ2-1, is DSGVTQTPKHLITATGQRVTLRCSPRSGDLSVYWYQQSLDQGLQFLIQYYNGEERAKGNILERFSAQQFPDLHSELNLSSLELGDSALYFCASSVGLGTYNEQFFGPGTRLTVL.

CDR3 coding DNA: TGTGCCAGCAGGCAGCAGGGAAATTCACCCCTCCACTTT. Translation: CASRQQGNSPLHF. This chain links TRBV28 with TRBJ1-6, with a weak D call TRBD1 (5 bases). Trimming took off 6 bases at V and 7 bases at J, with 10 bases between the two ends. The CDR3 is made up of 13 amino acids. CDR1 is MDHEN and CDR2 is SYDVKM in the germline V gene.

V and J are TRBV28 and TRBJ2-7; 12 bases are a match to TRBD1. The CDR3 totals 17 residues. J was trimmed by 6 bases and V by 6 bases; bases with no gene match: 15. Germline values: CDR1 MDHEN, CDR2 SYDVKM. The CDR3 sequence: CASSPPVPGQGAFEQYF. DNA for the CDR3: TGTGCCAGCAGCCCGCCCGTGCCGGGACAGGGGGCGTTCGAGCAGTACTTC.

V and J are TRBV9 and TRBJ1-5, with a tentative D call TRBD1 (6 bases). The CDR3 sequence is 14 residues long. Germline-derived CDR1 and CDR2 are SGDLS and YYNGEE. V lost 0 bases and J 7 bases, leaving 11 bases between the germline ends. The CDR3 sequence: CASSVAGGAQPQHF. The DNA of the CDR3 is TGTGCCAGCAGCGTAGCTGGGGGGGCCCAGCCCCAGCATTTT.